This TCR beta chain was profiled in a study of Graves' ophthalmopathy and Graves' hyperthyroidism. Across the study: Ahead of any treatment, peripheral blood was obtained at the initial diagnosis.

Amplified TCR beta CDR3 regions were obtained using RNA transcripts as template. The authors performed first-round RT-PCR with HTBI primers and then a second-round multiplex PCR. TCRdb reanalysed the multiplex PCR reads using MiXCR and keeps one entry per CDR3 protein. The sample consists of approximately 480,000 distinct CDR3 sequences, over 13% of them appearing once. The sample holds many counts of this clonotype. Its target is not known. Germline CDR1 reads SGHAT; CDR2 reads FQNNGV. There are 14 residues in the CDR3. V lost 4 bases, J lost 3 bases, and 12 bases lay in between. Overall study findings and caveats: In predicting ophthalmopathy progression, the model reached around 66% sensitivity and about 73% specificity.

The chain is built from TRBV11-2 and TRBJ2-5, with no clear D. Sequencing input: blood. This receptor was identified in a woman aged 30 to 39 with Graves' ophthalmopathy. Here the CDR3 reads CASSSRTPEETQYF. CDR3 coding DNA: TGTGCCAGCAGCTCCCGGACCCCGGAAGAGACCCAGTACTTC.